These 12 T cell receptor beta chains were sequenced from one sample in a study of regulatory T cells in long-lasting Graves disease. Time point indicated: persistent/refractory GD, antithyroid drugs over 5 years with positive TRAb. Scientists built the TCR library using RNA that was extracted from PBMCs. iRepertoire HTBI primers and Arm-PCR of CDR3 regions built TCR beta libraries. Via MiXCR, TCRdb re-called the multiplex PCR reads, giving one row per CDR3 protein. The sample has approximately 690,000 distinct CDR3 sequences; 25% to 30% are singletons. This specimen consisted of peripheral blood mononuclear cells (PBMCs), obtained when the disease was refractory, from a patient treated with antithyroid drugs. These receptors were obtained from a female donor with Graves disease.

This clonotype showed up many times. The rearrangement joins TRBV12-3 or TRBV12-4 to TRBJ1-6, with TRBD1 matching 8 bases. The length of the CDR3 is 14 residues. V shed 3 bases and J 7 bases; nucleotides not matched to a gene: 2. The CDR3 is CASSLGTGNSPLHF. In nucleotides, the CDR3 is TGTGCCAGCAGTTTGGGGACAGGAAATTCACCCCTCCACTTT.

The rearrangement uses TRBV5-1 and TRBJ1-1; no reliable D call. Germline-derived CDR1 and CDR2 are SGHRS and YFSETQ. The CDR3 covers 14 residues. Trimming pared 4 bases from V and 3 bases from J, leaving 13 bases between. For the CDR3, the DNA is TGCGCCAGCAGCGCTCGCCGCGTGGACACTGAAGCTTTCTTT. Encoded protein: CASSARRVDTEAFF.

The rearrangement joins TRBV5-1 to TRBJ1-1; maybe TRBD1 (5 bases). Germline-derived CDR1 and CDR2 are SGHRS and YFSETQ. Trimming pared 0 bases from V and 5 bases from J, leaving 8 bases between. CDR3 length: 13 amino acids. CDR3 coding DNA: TGCGCCAGCAGCTTGGAAGGGGAGACTGAAGCTTTCTTT. Protein: CASSLEGETEAFF.

The CDR3 sequence is CSGQTAGDGYGYTF. The CDR3 DNA reads as TGCAGTGGGCAAACGGCGGGAGACGGGTATGGCTACACCTTC. The chain uses TRBV20-1 and TRBJ1-2; D ambiguous. Germline CDR1 is DFQATT and CDR2 is SNEGSKA (reference sequence). The V gene lost 7 bases and the J gene lost 5 bases, with 20 bases spanning the gap. This CDR3 has 14 residues.

V and J are TRBV19 and TRBJ1-5, with D perhaps TRBD1 (5 bases). The CDR3 loop spans 14 amino acids. Trimming removed 7 bases at V and 4 bases at J, with 14 bases between. Germline CDR1 and CDR2: LNHDA and SQIVND (reference sequence). The DNA of the CDR3 is TGTGCCAGTAACCCCAGGGACTATAATCAGCCCCAGCATTTT. Translated: CASNPRDYNQPQHF.

This clonotype was recorded a few times. The chain uses TRBV12-3 or TRBV12-4 and TRBJ1-1; the match to TRBD1 covers 7 bases. The ends lost 2 bases at V and 5 bases at J; junction bases unmatched: 5. CDR3 size: 14 residues. The CDR3 DNA follows: TGTGCCAGCAGTTTAAGGAGGGGGCTGACTGAAGCTTTCTTT. It yields the protein CASSLRRGLTEAFF.

With respect to this clonotype: This CDR3 is missing its conserved last phenylalanine or tryptophan, likely due to a read error. The chain has TRBV28 and TRBJ1-5; TRBD1 might be the D (5 bases). Germline values: CDR1 MDHEN, CDR2 SYDVKM. The length of the CDR3 is 14 residues. V lost 3 bases, J lost 7 bases, and 13 bases lay in between. CDR3 in amino acids: CASSFRRGGQPQHV. CDR3 sequence (DNA): TGTGCCAGCAGTTTCCGCCGGGGCGGCCAGCCCCAGCATGTT.

V and J are TRBV20-1 and TRBJ1-1, with D unclear. The germline gives CDR1 DFQATT, CDR2 SNEGSKA (reference sequence). This CDR3 contains 14 residues. Trimming took off 0 bases at V and 5 bases at J, with 13 bases between the two ends. The CDR3 is CSARDQLLGTEAFF. CDR3 in DNA: TGCAGTGCTAGAGATCAATTATTGGGAACTGAAGCTTTCTTT.

The chain combines TRBV25-1 with TRBJ1-1; no clear D gene. V was shortened by 3 bases and J by 2 bases, with 10 bases between the two germline ends. The CDR3 consists of 14 residues. Germline CDR1 MGHDK, CDR2 SYGVNS. CDR3 residues: CASSEASGNTEAFF. CDR3 nucleotide sequence: TGTGCCAGCAGTGAGGCCTCAGGTAACACTGAAGCTTTCTTT.

The chain combines TRBV18 with TRBJ2-7; the match to TRBD2 covers 7 bases. CDR3 length: 16 amino acids. CDR1 is KGHSH, CDR2 LQKENI, per germline. The ends lost 0 bases at V and 6 bases at J; junction bases unmatched: 11. CDR3 DNA: TGTGCCAGCTCACCACCGACGGGAGCGGGGACCTCCGAGCAGTACTTC. The encoded protein is CASSPPTGAGTSEQYF.

The chain is built from TRBV5-1 and TRBJ2-4; possible D gene TRBD1, 6 bases. This CDR3 is built from 15 residues. CDR1 is SGHRS, CDR2 YFSETQ, per germline. V shed 3 bases and J shed 0 bases, with 10 bases lying between them. Here the CDR3 reads CASSSDRPAKNIQYF. DNA of the CDR3: TGCGCCAGCAGCTCGGACAGACCAGCCAAAAACATTCAGTACTTC.

The chain employs TRBV2 and TRBJ2-5; D remains ambiguous. V gave up 4 bases and J gave up 1 base, with 13 bases separating them. The CDR3 sequence is 15 residues long. Germline lookup yields CDR1 SNHLY and CDR2 FYNNEI. This CDR3 reads CASSANGPFQETQYF. In DNA form, the CDR3 reads TGTGCCAGCAGTGCTAACGGACCCTTCCAAGAGACCCAGTACTTC. The full variable domain, in which reference TRBV2 and TRBJ2-5 provide the parts outside the CDR3, is EPEVTQTPSHQVTQMGQEVILRCVPISNHLYFYWYRQILGQKVEFLVSFYNNEISEKSEIFDDQFSVERPDGSNFTLKIRSTKLEDSAMYFCASSANGPFQETQYFGPGTRLLVL.